One and the same sample provided the 19 T cell receptor beta chains below, sequenced in a study of response to subunit inactivated influenza vaccine. Via MiXCR, TCRdb re-called the RT-PCR reads, giving one row per CDR3 protein. The sample shows around 650,000 distinct CDR3 sequences, approximately 14% of them seen only once. Here the sequenced sample was PBMCs from blood, taken less than 13 days after vaccination. The receptors were gathered from a middle-aged man who received an inactivated influenza vaccine.

This chain connects TRBV20-1 to TRBJ2-3, with a weak D call TRBD2 (6 bases). In germline, CDR1 is DFQATT, CDR2 SNEGSKA (reference sequence). Between the trimmed V and J ends, which lost 6 bases and 5 bases, there was a span of 15 bases. The CDR3 has 13 amino acids. The CDR3 DNA is TGCAGTGCCGAGCTCGCGGGGATAGATACGCAGTATTTT. Its translation is CSAELAGIDTQYF.

This clonotype was counted between two and nine times. The chain combines TRBV7-9 with TRBJ2-1, with D perhaps TRBD1 (6 bases). The germline V gene has CDR1 SEHNR and CDR2 FQNEAQ (reference sequence). The CDR3 length is 12 residues. V was trimmed by 7 bases and J by 7 bases, leaving 11 bases between them. CDR3 amino acids: CASTLGTNEQFF. In DNA form, the CDR3 reads TGTGCCAGCACCCTTGGGACAAATGAGCAGTTCTTC.

This clonotype has more than one count but fewer than ten. This sequence joins TRBV20-1 and TRBJ2-7, with D possibly being TRBD1 (6 bases). CDR1 DFQATT and CDR2 SNEGSKA come from the germline V gene (reference sequence). The CDR3 covers 13 residues. V lost 0 bases and J lost 6, with 12 bases in between. The CDR3 DNA reads as TGCAGTGCTAGAGAACCCTGGGGGCGCGAGCAGTACTTC. It specifies CSAREPWGREQYF.

The V call is TRBV30, the J call TRBJ2-4, with D tentatively TRBD2 (6 bases). Germline CDR1 GTSNPN, CDR2 SVGIG (reference sequence). The V gene lost 3 bases and the J gene lost 4 bases, with 13 bases spanning the gap. The CDR3 has 14 amino acids. In DNA, the CDR3 is TGTGCCTGGAGCCCTTGGGGGGAGAAAAACATTCAGTACTTC. Its protein is CAWSPWGEKNIQYF.

The CDR3 DNA follows: TGTGCCAGCAGCCCAGGAGCGAACTCCTACGAGCAGTACTTC. It specifies CASSPGANSYEQYF. The chain is built from TRBV7-3 and TRBJ2-7, with no clear D. This CDR3 is 14 amino acids long. Germline V gene sequence: CDR1 SGHTA, CDR2 FQGTGA. Trimming shortened V by 5 bases and J by 0 bases, and 11 bases separated the two germline ends.

V usage is TRBV7-9 and J usage is TRBJ2-1; the match to TRBD2 covers 11 bases. J lost 2 bases, V lost 3 bases, and 6 bases had no gene match. Germline CDR1 is SEHNR and CDR2 is FQNEAQ (reference sequence). The CDR3 runs to 17 residues. In nucleotides, the CDR3 is TGTGCCAGCAGCTTGGCTAGCGGGGGGCGAACCTACAATGAGCAGTTCTTC. Amino acids: CASSLASGGRTYNEQFF. The full variable domain, in which reference TRBV7-9 and TRBJ2-1 provide the parts outside the CDR3, is DTGVSQNPRHKITKRGQNVTFRCDPISEHNRLYWYRQTLGQGPEFLTYFQNEAQLEKSRLLSDRFSAERPKGSFSTLEIQRTEQGDSAMYLCASSLASGGRTYNEQFFGPGTRLTVL.

This clonotype showed up many times. The chain joins TRBV28 to TRBJ2-7; D is unclear. CDR1 is MDHEN, CDR2 SYDVKM, per germline. The CDR3 is made up of 16 amino acids. Trimming took off 4 bases at V and 2 bases at J, with 18 bases between the two ends. The CDR3 nucleotides are TGTGCCAGCAGTTCTTTCACCGTATCCCCAACCTACGAGCAGTACTTC. Its translation is CASSSFTVSPTYEQYF.

J is TRBJ1-5 and V is TRBV20-1, with 7 bases identical to TRBD1. CDR1 DFQATT and CDR2 SNEGSKA come from the germline V gene (reference sequence). V was clipped by 4 bases and J by 0 bases; unmatched bases: 6. The CDR3 consists of 15 residues. This CDR3 reads CSAKTQGISNQPQHF. CDR3 sequence (DNA): TGCAGTGCTAAAACACAGGGGATTAGCAATCAGCCCCAGCATTTT.

This clonotype was detected a few times. The rearrangement links TRBV12-3 or TRBV12-4 to TRBJ2-2, with 8 bases fitting TRBD2. This CDR3 spans 14 amino acids. V was pared by 5 bases and J by 7 bases, with 6 bases of the junction left unmatched. In nucleotides, the CDR3 is TGTGCCAGCAGTCAAGCGGGGGCCGGCGGGGAGCTGTTTTTT. Translation gives CASSQAGAGGELFF.

V and J are TRBV30 and TRBJ1-3; D is perhaps TRBD1 (5 bases). There are 12 residues in the CDR3. Trimming removed 3 bases at V and 3 bases at J, with 6 bases between. Germline V lookup: CDR1 GTSNPN, CDR2 SVGIG (reference sequence). The CDR3 sequence is CAWRGDGNTIYF. The CDR3 DNA follows: TGTGCCTGGAGAGGGGATGGAAACACCATATATTTT.

There are a few counts of this clonotype. This chain links TRBV6-2 or TRBV6-3 with TRBJ2-7; the match to TRBD1 covers 7 bases. V lost 6 bases and J lost 2; bases outside the gene matches: 4. Germline CDR1 is MNHEY and CDR2 is SVGEGT. This CDR3 comprises 13 residues. Here the CDR3 reads CASSGTVTYEQYF. As DNA, the CDR3 is TGTGCCAGCAGCGGGACAGTGACCTACGAGCAGTACTTC.

This clonotype has a handful of counts. The chain uses TRBV30 and TRBJ1-5; D is perhaps TRBD1 (5 bases). Looked up from germline, CDR1 is GTSNPN and CDR2 is SVGIG (reference sequence). The CDR3 has 15 residues. Trimming shortened V by 3 bases and J by 9 bases, and 21 bases separated the two germline ends. The CDR3 nucleotides are TGTGCCTGGAGAGAATTCCAGGGAGCTGGGACGCCCCAGCATTTT. This sequence encodes CAWREFQGAGTPQHF.

This clonotype came up a few times. The chain joins TRBV25-1 to TRBJ1-1, with D possibly matching TRBD1 (6 bases). The V end lost 4 bases, the J end lost 0 bases, and 12 bases lay between the germline ends. The CDR3 spans 15 residues. Germline V gene lookup returns CDR1 MGHDK and CDR2 SYGVNS. This CDR3 is CASSAEGVMNTEAFF. CDR3 nucleotides: TGTGCCAGCAGTGCTGAGGGGGTCATGAACACTGAAGCTTTCTTT.

The gene calls are TRBV6-2 or TRBV6-3 and TRBJ1-5, with D possibly matching TRBD1 (6 bases). The germline CDR1 and CDR2 sequences are MNHEY and SVGEGT. The CDR3 extends over 15 amino acids. Trimming took 1 base from V and 5 from J, leaving 12 bases between them. CDR3 bases: TGTGCCAGCAGTTACTATGGGACACAGGATCAGCCCCAGCATTTT. Translation gives CASSYYGTQDQPQHF.

This clonotype appeared a few times. This rearrangement joins TRBV10-3 to TRBJ2-1; D is uncertain. CDR1 is ENHRY and CDR2 is SYGVKD in the germline V gene. There are 16 residues in the CDR3. Trimming pared 0 bases from V and 4 bases from J, leaving 13 bases between. The CDR3: CAISESEWGSYNEQFF. CDR3 in DNA: TGTGCCATCAGTGAGTCCGAATGGGGTTCTTACAATGAGCAGTTCTTC.

DNA for the CDR3: TGTGCCAGCAGTTCGACAGGGGACGCAACTAATGAAAAACTGTTTTTT. Its translation: CASSSTGDATNEKLFF. The genes are TRBV28 and TRBJ1-4; 8 bases line up with TRBD1. The CDR3 sequence is 16 residues long. Germline assignment: CDR1 MDHEN and CDR2 SYDVKM. With 4 bases clipped from V and 0 bases from J, the junction kept 4 bases outside the gene matches.

This clonotype was counted a few times. V gene TRBV9 combines with J gene TRBJ1-3, with TRBD1 identical over 8 bases. Unmatched junction bases numbered 5, after V lost 3 bases and J lost 6 bases. Germline lookup yields CDR1 SGDLS and CDR2 YYNGEE. CDR3 length: 14 amino acids. CDR3 in DNA: TGTGCCAGCAGCGGTGGACAGGGTACAAACACCATATATTTT. The encoded protein is CASSGGQGTNTIYF.

The chain recombines TRBV5-1 with TRBJ1-2; D ambiguous. The CDR3 is made up of 14 amino acids. Looked up from germline, CDR1 is SGHRS and CDR2 is YFSETQ. Trimming shortened V by 0 bases and J by 2 bases, and 8 bases separated the two germline ends. CDR3 in amino acids: CASSLEGFNYGYTF. CDR3 nucleotide sequence: TGCGCCAGCAGCTTGGAAGGTTTCAACTATGGCTACACCTTC.

The genes are TRBV6-2 or TRBV6-3 and TRBJ1-6; perhaps TRBD1 as D (5 bases). V was shortened by 10 bases and J by 9 bases, with 16 bases between the two germline ends. The CDR3 length is 13 residues. CDR1 is MNHEY, CDR2 SVGEGT, per germline. DNA of the CDR3: TGTGCCACCCCGGGGGGGGTATCTTCACCCCTCCACTTT. It encodes CATPGGVSSPLHF.